The sequence of this T cell receptor (beta chain) was determined in a study of blood T cell repertoires in COVID-19. On the study more broadly: Samples of COVID-19 (acute and convalescent) were obtained from the United States, Italy and Spain. The analysed material was cDNA or gDNA that came from T cells, B-cell-depleted T cells, or PBMCs.

This clone has only one observation. The CDR3 spans 14 residues. V gave up 2 bases and J gave up 5 bases, with 10 bases separating them. CDR1 is SGHTA and CDR2 is FQGTGA in the germline V gene. Enrolled during active infection, Seattle patients were then followed longitudinally. Per the original methods: Reference gene primer amplification gave estimated nucleated cell counts. Generated by immunoSEQ multiplex PCR, the TCRdb table keeps only in-frame clones and is missing some. That table gives V, J and clone size, and the DNA gave D and trimming. The sample lists roughly 100,000 clones; roughly 79% were seen once.

Specimen: peripheral blood. This sequence joins TRBV7-3 and TRBJ2-1, with TRBD2 as a possible D gene (5 bases). This TCR derives from a man of 80 years or more with COVID-19, enrolled during active disease. CDR3 sequence reads: CASSLASNNNEQFF. As DNA, the CDR3 is TGTGCCAGCAGCTTAGCTAGCAATAACAATGAGCAGTTCTTC.